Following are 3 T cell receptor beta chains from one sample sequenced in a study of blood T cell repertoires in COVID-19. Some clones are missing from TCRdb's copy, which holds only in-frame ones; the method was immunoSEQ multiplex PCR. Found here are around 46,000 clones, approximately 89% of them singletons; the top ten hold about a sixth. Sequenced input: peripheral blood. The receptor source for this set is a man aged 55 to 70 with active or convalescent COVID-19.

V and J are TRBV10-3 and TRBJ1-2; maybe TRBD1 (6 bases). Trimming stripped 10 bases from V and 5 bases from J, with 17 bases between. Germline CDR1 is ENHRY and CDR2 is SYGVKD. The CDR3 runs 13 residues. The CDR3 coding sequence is TGTGCCACTCAGGACAGAGTCCTTTATGGCTACACCTTC. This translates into CATQDRVLYGYTF.

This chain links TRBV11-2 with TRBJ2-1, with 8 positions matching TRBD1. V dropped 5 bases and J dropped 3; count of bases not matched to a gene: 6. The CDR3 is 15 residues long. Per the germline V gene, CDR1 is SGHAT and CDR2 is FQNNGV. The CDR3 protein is CASSPQGAVYNEQFF. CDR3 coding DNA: TGTGCCAGCAGCCCCCAGGGGGCAGTCTACAATGAGCAGTTCTTC.

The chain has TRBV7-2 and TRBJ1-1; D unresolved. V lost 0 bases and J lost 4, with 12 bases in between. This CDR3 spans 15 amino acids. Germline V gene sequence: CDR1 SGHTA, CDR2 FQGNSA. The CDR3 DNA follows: TGTGCCAGCAGCTTAGCGGGGTGGGAGGGCACTGAAGCTTTCTTT. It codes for CASSLAGWEGTEAFF.